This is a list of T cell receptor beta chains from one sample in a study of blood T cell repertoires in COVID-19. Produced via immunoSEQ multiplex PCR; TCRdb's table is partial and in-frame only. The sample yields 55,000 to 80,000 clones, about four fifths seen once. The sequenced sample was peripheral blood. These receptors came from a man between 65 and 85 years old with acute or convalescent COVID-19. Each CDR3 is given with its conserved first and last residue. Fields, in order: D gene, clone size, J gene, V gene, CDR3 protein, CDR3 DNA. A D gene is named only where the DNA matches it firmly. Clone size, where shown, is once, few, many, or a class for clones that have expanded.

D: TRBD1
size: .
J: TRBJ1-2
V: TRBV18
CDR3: CASSPQSGQGARGYTF
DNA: TGTGCCAGCTCACCACAGTCGGGACAGGGGGCGCGGGGCTACACCTTC

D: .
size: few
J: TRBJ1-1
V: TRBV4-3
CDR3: CASSQVEDSEAFF
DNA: TGCGCCAGCAGCCAAGTAGAGGACTCTGAAGCTTTCTTT

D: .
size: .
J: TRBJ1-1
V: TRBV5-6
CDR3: CASSSFDNSNEAFF
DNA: TGTGCCAGCAGCTCGTTCGACAATTCTAATGAAGCTTTCTTT

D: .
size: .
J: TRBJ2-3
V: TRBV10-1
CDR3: CASSFSQGRTDTQYF
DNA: TGCGCCAGCAGTTTTTCCCAGGGGAGAACAGATACGCAGTATTTT

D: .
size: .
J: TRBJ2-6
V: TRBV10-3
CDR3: CAIRGGSGANVLTF
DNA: TGTGCCATCAGAGGAGGCTCTGGGGCCAACGTCCTGACTTTC

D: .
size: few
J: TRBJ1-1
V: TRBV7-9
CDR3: CASAGGRPEAFF
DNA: TGTGCCAGCGCCGGGGGACGCCCTGAAGCTTTCTTT

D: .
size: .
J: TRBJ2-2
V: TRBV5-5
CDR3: CASSSYTGELFF
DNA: TGTGCCAGCAGCTCATACACCGGGGAGCTGTTTTTT

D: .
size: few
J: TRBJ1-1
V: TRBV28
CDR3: CASSVVVTEAFF
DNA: TGTGCCAGCAGTGTAGTAGTAACTGAAGCTTTCTTT

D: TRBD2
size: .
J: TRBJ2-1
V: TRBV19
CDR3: CASSSISGSSYNEQFF
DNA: TGTGCCAGTAGTTCAATTAGCGGGAGCTCCTACAATGAGCAGTTCTTC

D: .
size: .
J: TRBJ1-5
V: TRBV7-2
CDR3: CASSLTRRDYQPQHF
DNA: TGTGCCAGCAGCTTAACCAGACGGGACTATCAGCCCCAGCATTTT

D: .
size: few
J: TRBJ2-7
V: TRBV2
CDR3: CASSQDYEQYF
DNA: TGTGCCAGTTCACAGGACTACGAGCAGTACTTC

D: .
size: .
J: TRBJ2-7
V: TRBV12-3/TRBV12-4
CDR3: CASCAGYYEQYF
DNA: TGTGCCAGCTGCGCGGGGTACTACGAGCAGTACTTC

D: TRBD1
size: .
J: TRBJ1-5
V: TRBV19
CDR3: CASSTTGTGGNQPQHF
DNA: TGTGCCAGTAGTACAACCGGGACAGGGGGCAATCAGCCCCAGCATTTT

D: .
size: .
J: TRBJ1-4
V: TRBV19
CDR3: CASSIATRGTKNEKLFF
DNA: TGTGCCAGTAGTATAGCGACGAGGGGGACAAAGAATGAAAAACTGTTTTTT

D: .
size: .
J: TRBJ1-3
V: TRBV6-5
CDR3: CASRDTGSSGNTIYF
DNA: TGTGCCAGCAGAGATACAGGGAGCTCTGGAAACACCATATATTTT

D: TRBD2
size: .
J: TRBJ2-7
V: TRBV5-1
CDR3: CASSLPGLGSYEQYF
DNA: TGCGCCAGCAGCTTACCGGGACTAGGCTCCTACGAGCAGTACTTC

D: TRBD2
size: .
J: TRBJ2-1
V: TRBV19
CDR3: CASSLGTSGYNEQFF
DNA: TGTGCCAGTAGCCTGGGGACTAGCGGATACAATGAGCAGTTCTTC

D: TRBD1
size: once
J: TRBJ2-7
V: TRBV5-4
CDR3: CASSPKPQGAAYEQYF
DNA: TGTGCCAGCAGCCCAAAACCCCAGGGGGCCGCCTACGAGCAGTACTTC

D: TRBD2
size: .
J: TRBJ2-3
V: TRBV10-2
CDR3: CASSDDGASGSTDTQYF
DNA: TGCGCCAGCAGTGACGACGGGGCTAGCGGAAGCACAGATACGCAGTATTTT

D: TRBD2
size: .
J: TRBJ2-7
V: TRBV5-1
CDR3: CASSFGGSIYEQYF
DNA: TGCGCCAGCAGCTTTGGCGGGAGCATTTACGAGCAGTACTTC

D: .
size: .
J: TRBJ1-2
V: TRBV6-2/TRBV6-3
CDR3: CASSYRTVYGYTF
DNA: TGTGCCAGCAGTTATAGGACAGTCTATGGCTACACCTTC

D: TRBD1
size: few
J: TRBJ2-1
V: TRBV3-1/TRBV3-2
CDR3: CASSGQENNEQFF
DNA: TGTGCCAGCAGTGGACAGGAGAACAATGAGCAGTTCTTC

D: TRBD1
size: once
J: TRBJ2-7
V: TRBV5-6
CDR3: CASSFDRGDEQYF
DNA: TGTGCCAGCAGCTTTGACAGGGGAGACGAGCAGTACTTC

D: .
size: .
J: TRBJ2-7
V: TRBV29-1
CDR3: CSVEDPDSTYEQYF
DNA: TGCAGCGTTGAAGATCCGGACTCCACCTACGAGCAGTACTTC

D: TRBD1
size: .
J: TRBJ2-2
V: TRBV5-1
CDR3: CASSPLGTGGNTGELFF
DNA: TGCGCCAGCAGCCCACTTGGGACAGGGGGCAATACCGGGGAGCTGTTTTTT

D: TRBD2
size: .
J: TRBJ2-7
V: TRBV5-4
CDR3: CASSLIGGIHEQYF
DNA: TGTGCCAGCAGCTTGATCGGGGGGATCCACGAGCAGTACTTC

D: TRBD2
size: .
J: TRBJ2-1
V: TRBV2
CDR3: CASSEARTSGYNEQFF
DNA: TGTGCCAGCAGTGAAGCAAGGACTAGCGGCTACAATGAGCAGTTCTTC

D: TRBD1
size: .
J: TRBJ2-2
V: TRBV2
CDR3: CASRLDRDTGELFF
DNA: TGTGCCAGCAGATTGGACAGGGACACCGGGGAGCTGTTTTTT

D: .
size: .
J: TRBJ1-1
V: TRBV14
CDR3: CASSQDGGAALPWSTEAFF
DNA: TGTGCCAGCAGCCAAGATGGAGGGGCGGCTCTCCCGTGGAGCACTGAAGCTTTCTTT

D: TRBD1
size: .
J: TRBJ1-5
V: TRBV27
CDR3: CASSFQGAGQPQHF
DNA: TGTGCCAGCAGTTTTCAGGGGGCAGGTCAGCCCCAGCATTTT

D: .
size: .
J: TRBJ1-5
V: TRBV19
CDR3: CASSIMGAGNQPQHF
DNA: TGTGCCAGTAGTATAATGGGGGCAGGGAATCAGCCCCAGCATTTT

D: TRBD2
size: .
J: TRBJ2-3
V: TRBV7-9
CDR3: CASSWGLAGDTQYF
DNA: TGTGCCAGCAGCTGGGGACTAGCGGGAGATACGCAGTATTTT

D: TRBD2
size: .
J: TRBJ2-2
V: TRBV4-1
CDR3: CASSQDEAGVGTGELFF
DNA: TGCGCCAGCAGCCAAGATGAGGCGGGAGTGGGCACCGGGGAGCTGTTTTTT

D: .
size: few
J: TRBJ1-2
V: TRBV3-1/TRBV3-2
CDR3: CASSLGSDYGYTF
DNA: TGTGCCAGCAGCTTAGGGTCTGACTACGGCTACACCTTC

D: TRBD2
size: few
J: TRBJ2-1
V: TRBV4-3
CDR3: CASSQGIIRSSGSNEQFF
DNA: TGCGCCAGCAGCCAAGGAATCATAAGGAGTAGCGGGAGTAATGAGCAGTTCTTC

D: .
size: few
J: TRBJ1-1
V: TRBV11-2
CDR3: CASSRDPNTEAFF
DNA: TGTGCCAGCAGCCGCGATCCGAACACTGAAGCTTTCTTT

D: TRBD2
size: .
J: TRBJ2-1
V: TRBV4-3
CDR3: CASSQDWLRTSGSYNEQFF
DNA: TGCGCCAGCAGCCAAGATTGGTTGAGGACTAGCGGTTCATACAATGAGCAGTTCTTC

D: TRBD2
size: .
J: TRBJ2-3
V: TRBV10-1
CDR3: CASSSGLAGGSDTQYF
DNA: TGCGCCAGCAGTTCGGGACTAGCGGGAGGATCCGATACGCAGTATTTT

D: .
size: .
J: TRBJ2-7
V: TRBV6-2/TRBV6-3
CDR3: CASSKAGPWDEQYF
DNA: TGTGCCAGCAGTAAGGCGGGCCCTTGGGACGAGCAGTACTTC

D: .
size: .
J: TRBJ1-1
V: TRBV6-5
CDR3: CASRQGLGTEAFF
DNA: TGTGCCAGCAGGCAGGGGTTAGGCACTGAAGCTTTCTTT